This T cell receptor beta chain was found in a study of blood T cell repertoires in COVID-19. The CDR3 covers 14 residues. V was trimmed by 3 bases and J by 4 bases, leaving 15 bases between them. CDR1 and CDR2 from the germline V gene are DFQATT and SNEGSKA (reference sequence). Produced via immunoSEQ multiplex PCR; TCRdb's table is partial and in-frame only. Here the sample spans some 260,000 clones, about 85% being singletons. The TCR sequence derives from a young man with active or convalescent COVID-19. Source material: peripheral blood. The chain recombines TRBV20-1 with TRBJ1-2, with unresolved D. DNA for the CDR3: TGCAGTGCTAGTGAGCACAGTCCACGCTATGGCTACACCTTC. This sequence encodes CSASEHSPRYGYTF.